The clone carrying this T cell receptor (beta chain) was observed many times. The antigen remains unidentified. Germline V gives CDR1 SGHRS, CDR2 YFSETQ. The CDR3 loop spans 15 amino acids. V trimming: 1 base; J trimming: 2 bases; junction bases outside the gene matches: 2. This record belongs to a study of identical twins. Study outcomes and limitations: A partial confounding effect on zero-insertion analyses could come from invariant MAIT and iNKT cells. Sharing of beta out-of-frame sequences by twins showed a weaker excess.

TCRdb processed the 5' RACE reads anew with MiXCR; each CDR3 protein has one entry. The sample records about 1.7 million distinct CDR3 sequences, 25% to 35% being singletons. This chain uses TRBV5-1 with TRBJ1-5; the match to TRBD1 covers 8 bases. The sequence came from a newborn girl in good health. Specimen: cord blood. The CDR3 loop is CASSLTTGGNQPQHF. CDR3 DNA sequence: TGCGCCAGCAGCTTGACGACAGGGGGCAATCAGCCCCAGCATTTT. Variable domain in full (rest from reference TRBV5-1 and TRBJ1-5): KAGVTQTPRYLIKTRGQQVTLSCSPISGHRSVSWYQQTPGQGLQFLFEYFSETQRNKGNFPGRFSGRQFSNSRSEMNVSTLELGDSALYLCASSLTTGGNQPQHFGDGTRLSIL.